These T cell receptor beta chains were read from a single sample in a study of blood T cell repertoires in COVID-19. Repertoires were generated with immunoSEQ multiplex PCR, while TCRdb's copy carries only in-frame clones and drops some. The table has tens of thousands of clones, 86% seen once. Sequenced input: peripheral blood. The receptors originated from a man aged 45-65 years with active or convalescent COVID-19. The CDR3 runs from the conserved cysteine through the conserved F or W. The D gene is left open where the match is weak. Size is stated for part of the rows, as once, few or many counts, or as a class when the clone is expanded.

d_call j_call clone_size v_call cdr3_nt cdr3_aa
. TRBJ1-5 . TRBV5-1 TGCGCCAGCAGCTTGGGGGGCAGTCAGCCCCAGCATTTT CASSLGGSQPQHF
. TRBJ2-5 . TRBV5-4 TGTGCCAGCAGCGCTCAGGGTAGTGGGGAGACCCAGTACTTC CASSAQGSGETQYF
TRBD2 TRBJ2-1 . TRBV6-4 TGTGCCAGCAGAGAAGGGACTAGCGGGGGGTCGAATGAGCAGTTCTTC CASREGTSGGSNEQFF
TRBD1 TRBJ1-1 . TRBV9 TGTGCCAGCAGCCCCCGGGACAGGGGAGTTTGGGACACTGAAGCTTTCTTT CASSPRDRGVWDTEAFF
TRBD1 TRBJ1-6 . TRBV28 TGTGCCAGCAGCCCGGGGACAGGGGTATCACCCCTCCACTTT CASSPGTGVSPLHF
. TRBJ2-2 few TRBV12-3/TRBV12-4 TGTGCCAGCAGCTCCAGCACCGGGGAGCTGTTTTTT CASSSSTGELFF
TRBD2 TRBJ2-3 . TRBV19 TGTGCCAGTATAGGTAGCGGGGCCACGGGTACGCAGTATTTT CASIGSGATGTQYF
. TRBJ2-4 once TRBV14 TGTGCCAGCAGCCAAGCTTCCAGGATGAACATTCAGTACTTC CASSQASRMNIQYF
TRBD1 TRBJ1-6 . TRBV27 TGTGCCAGCAGGCCATTTATTATAGGACAGGGTAATAATTCACCCCTCCACTTT CASRPFIIGQGNNSPLHF
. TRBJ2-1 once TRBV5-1 TGCGCCAGCAGCTTGGCCGACGGGAGCACTGAGCAGTTCTTC CASSLADGSTEQFF
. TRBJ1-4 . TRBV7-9 TGTGCCAGCACCTTCCGAACACAGGGTCTGGGTGAAAAACTGTTTTTT CASTFRTQGLGEKLFF
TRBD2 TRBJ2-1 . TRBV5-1 TGCGCCAGCAGCTTAACCCCGACTGGGGGGGGCTCCTACAATGAGCAGTTCTTC CASSLTPTGGGSYNEQFF
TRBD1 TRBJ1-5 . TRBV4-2 TGTGCCAGCAGCCAAGAGTACAGGGGCCCAAGCAATCAGCCCCAGCATTTT CASSQEYRGPSNQPQHF
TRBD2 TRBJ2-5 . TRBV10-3 TGTGCCATCACTAGCGGGGTTCAAGAGACCCAGTACTTC CAITSGVQETQYF
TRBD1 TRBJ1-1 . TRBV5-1 TGCGCCAGCAGACCCTCCGGGACAGGGAACACTGAAGCTTTCTTT CASRPSGTGNTEAFF
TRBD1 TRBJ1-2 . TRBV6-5 TGTGCCAGCCGAAGACAGGGGCACTATAACTATGGCTACACCTTC CASRRQGHYNYGYTF
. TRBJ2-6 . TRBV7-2 TGTGCCAGCAGCTTAGTCGGAGGGTCTGGGGCCAACGTCCTGACTTTC CASSLVGGSGANVLTF
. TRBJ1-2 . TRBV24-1 TGTGCCACCAGTTCGGAGGAAAACTATGGCTACACCTTC CATSSEENYGYTF
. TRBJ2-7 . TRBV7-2 TGTGCCAGCAGCTTAGCCGGGGGACCTTACGAGCAGTACTTC CASSLAGGPYEQYF
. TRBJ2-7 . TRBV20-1 TGCAGTGCTAGTCCCCTCGGGGGCTCCTACGAGCAGTACTTC CSASPLGGSYEQYF
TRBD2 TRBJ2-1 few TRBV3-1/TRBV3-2 TGTGCCAGCAGCCAAGTGGGACTAGCGGGGGGACAATACAATGAGCAGTTCTTC CASSQVGLAGGQYNEQFF
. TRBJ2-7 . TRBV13 TGTGCCAGCAGCACCCGGGACTACGAGCAGTACTTC CASSTRDYEQYF